This TCR beta chain was found in a study of CD8 T cells in Susac syndrome. Study results and limitations: CD4+ repertoires of Susac syndrome patients lacked detectable clonal expansion. The study conceded that its TCR sequencing and HLA analysis involved relatively few individuals.

Germline CDR1 reads SGDLS; CDR2 reads YYNGEE. This CDR3 is 16 amino acids long. J gave up 0 bases and V 4 bases, and 2 bases lay outside the gene matches. Points on this clonotype: Antigen specificity is unknown.

The RNA input was about 0.5 to 1 ug, and it was reverse transcribed with random hexamers. TCRdb reprocessed the immunoSEQ multiplex PCR reads with MiXCR, giving one entry per CDR3 protein. This sample has about 180,000 distinct CDR3 sequences, with roughly 95% found just once. From blood CD8+ and CD4+ T cells, TCR beta sequences were generated. The TEMRA cells underwent FACS enrichment, while the CD8+ and CD4+ T cells underwent negative isolation. The TCR was taken from a human donor with Susac syndrome. Sequences were obtained from CD4+ T cells from PBMCs. This chain connects TRBV9 to TRBJ2-3, with 13 bases matching TRBD2. For the CDR3, the DNA is TGTGCCAGCAGCACTAGCGGGGGGGCCAGCACAGATACGCAGTATTTT. This gives the protein CASSTSGGASTDTQYF.